The rows below give T cell receptor beta chains drawn from one sample of a study of shared clonotypes between healthy human individuals. Profiled with immunoSEQ multiplex PCR; TCRdb holds only in-frame clones, not every one. The sample contains about 2.1 million clones, about 94% of which appear only once. The sequencing sample was made of naive CD8+ T cells from PBMCs. These receptors all stem from a man aged 18 to 35 in good health. Some clones in this sample may be carry-over from other donors' samples. Each CDR3 is given with its conserved first and last residue. The order of the fields is V gene, CDR3 protein.

>TRBV19
CASSRGQGLEHEQYF
>TRBV9
CASSVATGQGFEQYF
>TRBV10-1
CASSDRLAGGFGIQYF
>TRBV27
CASTLPRTSTDTQYF
>TRBV19
CASSIVGQGWNEQYF
>TRBV19
CASTPRASAINQPQHF
>TRBV9
CASSVVSGKGETQYF
>TRBV7-9
CASGWTGAEAFF
>TRBV5-6
CASSRLAGVGEQYF
>TRBV9
CASSVLRGTDTQYF
>TRBV6-6
CASSYSAEYEQYF
>TRBV9
CASSDGYGYTF
>TRBV27
CASSLSGFGYYGYTF
>TRBV6-5
CASSYLAGLYGYTF
>TRBV7-3
CASSPPMGEQFF
>TRBV27
CASRTGISGANVLTF
>TRBV4-1
CASSQTTGANVLTF
>TRBV7-9
CASSPTLDRGPFYEQYF
>TRBV7-9
CASSTINYEQYF
>TRBV29-1
CSVEGTPYTEAFF
>TRBV7-9
CASSPGTGKTYEQYF
>TRBV27
CASSHGAGGYGYTF
>TRBV28
CASSGGTENTEAFF
>TRBV7-9
CASSPHTIGQSQETQYF
>TRBV15
CATSRMTGGSTDTQYF
>TRBV5-4
CASSTRELGAQGSSYNEQFF
>TRBV15
CATSRDKRLLPGANVLTF
>TRBV23-1
CASRTPKISYEQYF
>TRBV11-2
CASSLDRYIQYF
>TRBV4-3
CASIFCGTGTRRSSYEQYF
>TRBV4-3
CASSVVYSSYNEQFF
>TRBV6-1
CASRTSGSHEQYF
>TRBV5-1
CASSLAWSGERDTQYF
>TRBV11-2
CASSSVIGNEQFF
>TRBV5-1
CASSSRELSYEQYF
>TRBV4-1
CASSPGGGVSSYEQYF
>TRBV9
CASSVAPGTGNTGELFF
>TRBV28
CASSPEGLLNWSTEAFF
>TRBV4-2
CASSQDTRAESSYEQYF
>TRBV29-1
CSVEVEFPGELFF
>TRBV11-3
CASSPRGSYEQYF
>TRBV19
CASSIEREGSWSGELFF
>TRBV9
CASGEGLNQPQHF
>TRBV4-1
CASGEGAGLAYEQYF
>TRBV27
CASSSIDRGSYEQYF
>TRBV6-5
CASSSRTGGGDEKLFF
>TRBV5-4
CASSLAQGAMGNEQFF
>TRBV7-9
CASSSPDGRRPEKLFF
>TRBV27
CASSSRGDSRMDTQYF
>TRBV19
CASSIIAGVTGYNEQFF
>TRBV6-5
CASSPSGGGLGEQYF
>TRBV2
CASSEKRGGRGINNEQFF
>TRBV11-2
CASSFEGDAQYF
>TRBV29-1
CSVRNRSRDEQYF
>TRBV19
CASSSAGRQPQHF
>TRBV6-5
CASTTPREGVNEQFF
>TRBV29-1
CSVSAKETQYF